The 28 T cell receptor beta chains presented below share a single source sample, sequenced in a study of blood T cell repertoires in COVID-19. Generated by immunoSEQ multiplex PCR, the TCRdb table keeps only in-frame clones and is missing some. The sample yields 55,000 to 80,000 clones, roughly nine tenths seen once. Specimen: peripheral blood. The receptor set was obtained from a man aged 45-65 years with active COVID-19.

V usage is TRBV7-3 and J usage is TRBJ2-2; weak D call: TRBD2 (5 bases). The germline CDR1 and CDR2 sequences are SGHTA and FQGTGA. The CDR3 loop spans 14 amino acids. V dropped 3 bases and J dropped 6 bases, with 11 bases sitting between them. CDR3 amino acids: CASSFPGVSGELFF. In DNA form, the CDR3 reads TGTGCCAGCAGCTTCCCCGGGGTCTCCGGGGAGCTGTTTTTT.

This clone was picked up one time. This sequence joins TRBV18 and TRBJ1-4; D ambiguous. There are 11 residues in the CDR3. Germline V gene data show CDR1 as KGHSH and CDR2 as LQKENI. V was shortened by 6 bases and J by 4 bases, with 3 bases between the two germline ends. CDR3 sequence (DNA): TGTGCCAGCTCCTTTAATGAAAAACTGTTTTTT. This translates into CASSFNEKLFF. The whole variable domain, remainder taken from reference TRBV18 and TRBJ1-4, is NAGVMQNPRHLVRRRGQEARLRCSPMKGHSHVYWYRQLPEEGLKFMVYLQKENIIDESGMPKERFSAEFPKEGPSILRIQQVVRGDSAAYFCASSFNEKLFFGSGTQLSVL.

This clone was found a few times. V is TRBV15 and J is TRBJ1-1; D possibly corresponds to TRBD1 (6 bases). Germline V gene data show CDR1 as LNHNV and CDR2 as YYDKDF (reference sequence). The CDR3 spans 15 residues. The V end was cut by 1 base, the J end by 5 bases, with 14 bases between. The CDR3 DNA follows: TGTGCCACCAGCAGAGGCCTACAGGGAAAGACTGAAGCTTTCTTT. Translated, it gives CATSRGLQGKTEAFF.

V usage is TRBV7-9 and J usage is TRBJ1-3, with D possibly being TRBD1 (6 bases). The CDR3 consists of 18 residues. The germline V gene encodes CDR1 SEHNR and CDR2 FQNEAQ (reference sequence). Trimming left V 5 bases short and J 0 bases short, with 20 bases between. CDR3 sequence: CASSTIGGEGNSGNTIYF. The CDR3 DNA follows: TGTGCCAGCAGCACCATAGGGGGAGAGGGCAACTCTGGAAACACCATATATTTT.

The rearrangement joins TRBV6-2 or TRBV6-3 to TRBJ2-1, with TRBD2 identical over 8 bases. CDR1 MNHEY and CDR2 SVGEGT come from the germline V gene. This CDR3 is 13 amino acids long. Trimming at V came to 5 bases and at J to 10 bases, leaving 7 bases not matched to a gene. Here the CDR3 DNA reads TGTGCCAGCAGTCCGTTATCTAGCGGGGAGCAGTTCTTC. This codes for CASSPLSSGEQFF.

This clone has a handful of counts. V gene TRBV3-1 (or the pseudogene TRBV3-2) combines with J gene TRBJ1-6, with D uncertain. CDR3 length: 19 amino acids. Per the germline V gene, CDR1 is LGHDT and CDR2 is YNNKEL (reference sequence). V lost 2 bases and J 0 bases, leaving 17 bases between the germline ends. CDR3 DNA sequence: TGTGCCAGCAGCCAACGGCCTAATGGGAGAGGCTCCTATAATTCACCCCTCCACTTT. The encoded protein is CASSQRPNGRGSYNSPLHF.

This chain uses TRBV2 with TRBJ2-1, with a possible D match to TRBD2 (7 bases). CDR1 and CDR2 from the germline V gene are SNHLY and FYNNEI. Trimming pared 5 bases from V and 6 bases from J, leaving 17 bases between. There are 15 residues in the CDR3. The CDR3 sequence: CASSSIGGGGNEQFF. CDR3 sequence (DNA): TGTGCCAGCAGTTCCATAGGGGGGGGCGGCAATGAGCAGTTCTTC.

This clone was counted once. This chain uses TRBV27 with TRBJ2-1; 13 positions match TRBD2. Germline V CDR1 and CDR2: MNHEY, SMNVEV (reference sequence). The CDR3 totals 17 residues. Losses at the gene ends were 5 bases for V and 6 bases for J; bases not matched to a gene: 10. CDR3 bases: TGTGCCAGCAGTCCACGACTAGCGGGGGGCCCCTCCAATGAGCAGTTCTTC. Amino acids: CASSPRLAGGPSNEQFF.

This clone was seen a handful of times. CDR3 amino acids: CASSQIAGDNEQFF. The DNA of the CDR3 is TGTGCCAGCAGCCAAATTGCAGGGGACAATGAGCAGTTCTTC. The chain has TRBV7-7 and TRBJ2-1, with D possibly being TRBD1 (6 bases). The CDR3 is made up of 14 amino acids. V was clipped by 5 bases and J by 5 bases, with 13 bases between them. Germline lookup yields CDR1 SSHAT and CDR2 FNYEAQ (reference sequence).

J is TRBJ2-7 and V is TRBV28; 13 nucleotides agree with TRBD2. The CDR3 extends over 16 amino acids. With 4 bases clipped from V and 6 bases from J, the junction kept 9 bases outside the gene matches. Germline-derived CDR1 and CDR2 are MDHEN and SYDVKM. CDR3 amino acids: CASSSRTSGGPGEQYF. CDR3 DNA sequence: TGTGCCAGCAGTTCCAGGACTAGCGGGGGACCCGGCGAGCAGTACTTC.

V and J are TRBV2 and TRBJ2-2; 7 bases are shared with TRBD2. J was trimmed by 1 base and V by 7 bases; bases with no gene match: 9. The CDR3 runs 16 residues. Germline lookup yields CDR1 SNHLY and CDR2 FYNNEI. DNA of the CDR3: TGTGCCAGCACGGGGGGTGGCGGGGTGAACACCGGGGAGCTGTTTTTT. This encodes CASTGGGGVNTGELFF. The complete variable domain, with remaining parts taken from reference TRBV2 and TRBJ2-2, reads EPEVTQTPSHQVTQMGQEVILRCVPISNHLYFYWYRQILGQKVEFLVSFYNNEISEKSEIFDDQFSVERPDGSNFTLKIRSTKLEDSAMYFCASTGGGGVNTGELFFGEGSRLTVL.

CDR3 protein: CASSDQDSYYEQYF. As DNA, the CDR3 is TGTGCCAGCAGTGACCAGGACAGCTACTACGAGCAGTACTTC. The chain couples TRBV6-1 to TRBJ2-7, with D tentatively TRBD1 (6 bases). Trimming took off 3 bases at V and 3 bases at J, with 12 bases between the two ends. The CDR3 loop spans 14 amino acids. Germline V lookup: CDR1 MNHNS, CDR2 SASEGT.

This CDR3 is CASSPDRDRAEKLFF. In DNA, the CDR3 is TGTGCCAGCAGTCCCGACCGGGACAGGGCTGAAAAACTGTTTTTT. This rearrangement joins TRBV5-6 to TRBJ1-4; 9 positions match TRBD1. Germline CDR1 is SGHDT and CDR2 is YYEEEE. This CDR3 has 15 residues. The ends lost 5 bases at V and 7 bases at J; junction bases unmatched: 9.

The chain has TRBV9 and TRBJ2-3, with TRBD1 matching 10 bases. With 3 bases clipped from V and 4 bases from J, the junction kept 14 bases outside the gene matches. The CDR3 spans 18 residues. Germline V gene lookup returns CDR1 SGDLS and CDR2 YYNGEE. Written as DNA, the CDR3 is TGTGCCAGCAGCGGAAGATTCCCGGGACAGGGGCATCCAGATACGCAGTATTTT. Protein sequence: CASSGRFPGQGHPDTQYF. Supplemented by reference TRBV9 and TRBJ2-3, the full variable domain reads DSGVTQTPKHLITATGQRVTLRCSPRSGDLSVYWYQQSLDQGLQFLIQYYNGEERAKGNILERFSAQQFPDLHSELNLSSLELGDSALYFCASSGRFPGQGHPDTQYFGPGTRLTVL.

The chain uses TRBV18 and TRBJ2-2; D remains unclear. Between the trimmed V and J ends, which lost 4 bases and 0 bases, there was a span of 6 bases. The germline V gene has CDR1 KGHSH and CDR2 LQKENI. This CDR3 comprises 14 residues. CDR3 bases: TGTGCCAGCTCACGGGCGACGAACACCGGGGAGCTGTTTTTT. The encoded protein is CASSRATNTGELFF.

This chain connects TRBV12-3 or TRBV12-4 to TRBJ2-5; possible D gene TRBD2, 6 bases. Trimming removed 3 bases at V and 4 bases at J, with 9 bases between. This CDR3 region has 13 residues. The DNA for the CDR3 is TGTGCCAGCAGTTTGACGGGGGTAGAGACCCAGTACTTC. Translated: CASSLTGVETQYF.

This sequence joins TRBV9 and TRBJ2-2, with D perhaps TRBD1 (5 bases). The CDR3 covers 21 residues. V was clipped by 4 bases and J by 4 bases, with 32 bases between them. The germline CDR1 and CDR2 sequences are SGDLS and YYNGEE. The CDR3 DNA reads TGTGCCAGCAGCTTTACTTCAATATCAGGGAATCGGCGGTACGGCACCGGGGAGCTGTTTTTT. Protein: CASSFTSISGNRRYGTGELFF.

The V gene is TRBV27, the J gene TRBJ2-7; maybe TRBD2 (5 bases). The CDR3 is made up of 13 amino acids. From germline, CDR1 is MNHEY and CDR2 SMNVEV (reference sequence). Trimming took 0 bases from V and 3 from J, leaving 6 bases between them. CDR3 nucleotides: TGTGCCAGCAGTTTATCTCGGGGCTACGAGCAGTACTTC. Protein: CASSLSRGYEQYF.

The chain carries TRBV5-4 and TRBJ2-5, with D possibly being TRBD2 (6 bases). Germline CDR1 is SGHNT and CDR2 is YYREEE (reference sequence). V was shortened by 4 bases and J by 3 bases, with 10 bases between the two germline ends. The CDR3 contains 13 residues. The CDR3 sequence is CASSQSGEETQYF. CDR3 coding DNA: TGTGCCAGCAGCCAGTCGGGGGAAGAGACCCAGTACTTC. Using reference TRBV5-4 and TRBJ2-5 for the parts outside the CDR3, the full variable domain is ETGVTQSPTHLIKTRGQQVTLRCSSQSGHNTVSWYQQALGQGPQFIFQYYREEENGRGNFPPRFSGLQFPNYSSELNVNALELDDSALYLCASSQSGEETQYFGPGTRLLVL.

This clone was counted once. The chain is built from TRBV4-3 and TRBJ2-1; possible D gene TRBD2, 5 bases. The CDR3 is 15 residues long. The germline V gene encodes CDR1 LGHNA and CDR2 YSLEER. V was shortened by 1 base and J by 2 bases, with 9 bases between the two germline ends. CDR3: CASSQALAAYNEQFF. CDR3 DNA: TGCGCCAGCAGCCAAGCCCTAGCTGCCTACAATGAGCAGTTCTTC.

The genes are TRBV28 and TRBJ1-2; D remains ambiguous. This CDR3 comprises 11 residues. V lost 7 bases, J lost 2 bases, and 5 bases lay in between. CDR1 and CDR2 from the germline V gene are MDHEN and SYDVKM. The CDR3 sequence: CASNTNYGYTF. Here the CDR3 DNA reads TGTGCCAGCAACACCAACTATGGCTACACCTTC.

This chain joins TRBV19 and TRBJ2-7; TRBD2 matches 8 bases. CDR3 length: 15 amino acids. Per the germline V gene, CDR1 is LNHDA and CDR2 is SQIVND (reference sequence). Trimming removed 6 bases from V and 2 bases from J; junction bases left unmatched: 9. DNA for the CDR3: TGTGCCAGTAGCTCGGGGGGGACCAGGACCTACGAGCAGTACTTC. Translating gives CASSSGGTRTYEQYF.

This clone was observed a single time. This rearrangement joins TRBV27 to TRBJ1-2, with D maybe TRBD1 (6 bases). The germline V and J ends were trimmed by 6 bases and 2 bases, with 13 bases remaining between them. The CDR3 runs 14 residues. In germline, CDR1 is MNHEY, CDR2 SMNVEV (reference sequence). CDR3 amino acids: CASRSLGQNYGYTF. The CDR3 coding sequence is TGTGCCAGCAGGTCTTTGGGACAAAACTATGGCTACACCTTC.

This clone was detected once. The genes are TRBV4-1 and TRBJ2-5; 7 bases align to TRBD2. Germline CDR1 reads MGHRA; CDR2 reads YSYEKL. The CDR3 runs 16 residues. V dropped 4 bases and J dropped 2; count of bases not matched to a gene: 10. CDR3 in amino acids: CASSRAGWRGQETQYF. CDR3 coding DNA: TGCGCCAGCAGCCGGGCGGGATGGCGGGGGCAAGAGACCCAGTACTTC.

The genes are TRBV7-2 and TRBJ2-2, with D uncertain. This CDR3 has 15 amino acids. Trimming cost V 5 bases and J 0 bases, with 10 bases left between them. The germline gives CDR1 SGHTA, CDR2 FQGNSA. CDR3 DNA: TGTGCCAGCAGCCCTGACTTATCGAACACCGGGGAGCTGTTTTTT. As protein: CASSPDLSNTGELFF.

The chain recombines TRBV4-3 with TRBJ1-1; D possibly corresponds to TRBD1 (6 bases). The ends were cut back, 0 bases at V and 5 bases at J, with 13 bases in the middle. There are 15 residues in the CDR3. Looked up from germline, CDR1 is LGHNA and CDR2 is YSLEER. This CDR3 is CASSQDKAQGTEAFF. In nucleotides, the CDR3 is TGCGCCAGCAGCCAAGACAAGGCGCAGGGGACTGAAGCTTTCTTT.

The rearrangement joins TRBV5-1 to TRBJ1-1; 7 nucleotides line up with TRBD1. This CDR3 comprises 15 residues. Germline V gene lookup returns CDR1 SGHRS and CDR2 YFSETQ. The ends lost 4 bases at V and 4 bases at J; junction bases unmatched: 10. Here the CDR3 reads CASSLVTGLITEAFF. Here the CDR3 DNA reads TGCGCCAGCAGCCTAGTGACAGGGTTAATCACTGAAGCTTTCTTT.

J is TRBJ1-1 and V is TRBV29-1; D is perhaps TRBD1 (5 bases). This CDR3 spans 13 amino acids. Germline CDR1 is SQVTM and CDR2 is ANQGSEA. The V gene lost 7 bases and the J gene lost 3 bases, with 15 bases spanning the gap. The CDR3 DNA reads as TGCAGCGCCGTTGCGGGAGGGGACACTGAAGCTTTCTTT. Translating it yields CSAVAGGDTEAFF.